The next 20 T cell receptor beta chains were all read from a single sample in a study of response to subunit inactivated influenza vaccine. TCRdb used MiXCR to reprocess the RT-PCR reads, holding one entry per CDR3 protein. Of about 530,000 distinct CDR3 sequences listed, about an eighth are singletons. Source: PBMCs from blood, taken 45 days after vaccination. These receptors were taken from a man in his fifties or sixties who received an inactivated influenza vaccine.

This sequence joins TRBV20-1 and TRBJ2-2, with unresolved D. CDR1 is DFQATT and CDR2 is SNEGSKA in the germline V gene (reference sequence). The CDR3 extends over 14 amino acids. V lost 3 bases, J lost 2 bases, and 10 bases lay in between. This CDR3 reads CSARTQLNTGELFF. The CDR3 region has the DNA TGCAGTGCTAGGACACAGTTAAACACCGGGGAGCTGTTTTTT.

This clonotype was counted ten times or more. The gene calls are TRBV20-1 and TRBJ2-5, with 10 bases matching TRBD2. CDR3 length equals 16 residues. V gave up 4 bases and J gave up 3 bases; unmatched junction bases: 11. Germline lookup yields CDR1 DFQATT and CDR2 SNEGSKA (reference sequence). DNA of the CDR3: TGCAGTGCTACCAAATTACTAGCGGGGATCGAAGAGACCCAGTACTTC. Its translation is CSATKLLAGIEETQYF.

The rearrangement links TRBV2 to TRBJ2-1; TRBD1 matches at 7 bases. Germline V gives CDR1 SNHLY, CDR2 FYNNEI. The trim removed 5 bases at V and 6 bases at J, leaving 19 bases unmatched. This CDR3 is built from 18 residues. In DNA form, the CDR3 reads TGTGCCAGCAGTTTTTACAGGGGACGCGGGTTATCGGGCAATGAGCAGTTCTTC. Amino acid sequence: CASSFYRGRGLSGNEQFF.

This clonotype came up a few times. The gene calls are TRBV6-1 and TRBJ2-5; D remains ambiguous. Germline V gene sequence: CDR1 MNHNS, CDR2 SASEGT. Trimming took off 7 bases at V and 2 bases at J, with 14 bases between the two ends. This CDR3 spans 14 amino acids. Here the CDR3 reads CASIEDSRQETQYF. CDR3 nucleotide sequence: TGTGCCAGCATAGAAGATAGTAGACAAGAGACCCAGTACTTC.

This clonotype was recorded at least ten times. The V and J genes are TRBV20-1 and TRBJ2-3, with 9 bases identical to TRBD2. The CDR3 is made up of 15 amino acids. J was trimmed by 6 bases and V by 3 bases; bases with no gene match: 10. From germline, CDR1 is DFQATT and CDR2 SNEGSKA (reference sequence). DNA for the CDR3: TGCAGTGCTAGTCGGACTAGCGCCCGTCGGGATACGCAGTATTTT. Amino acids: CSASRTSARRDTQYF.

This clonotype was picked up many times. The chain joins TRBV29-1 to TRBJ2-3; 7 bases are shared with TRBD2. CDR1 and CDR2 from the germline V gene are SQVTM and ANQGSEA. Trimming removed 6 bases from V and 0 bases from J; junction bases left unmatched: 6. The CDR3 has 14 residues. CDR3 region: CSVRDYRSTDTQYF. For the CDR3, the DNA is TGCAGCGTAAGGGACTACCGAAGCACAGATACGCAGTATTTT.

This clonotype occurred many times. The J gene is TRBJ1-4, the V gene TRBV6-1; maybe TRBD1 (5 bases). The germline CDR1 and CDR2 sequences are MNHNS and SASEGT. V lost 6 bases to trimming and J lost 3 bases, with 14 bases between them. CDR3 length equals 15 residues. The CDR3 nucleotides are TGTGCCAGCAGAGGAGGGGCCCTACCTAATGAAAAACTGTTTTTT. As protein: CASRGGALPNEKLFF.

The table lists this clonotype with many counts. The chain is built from TRBV20-1 and TRBJ1-2, with D hard to call. Deletions cut 3 bases from V and 7 bases from J, with 15 bases between. The CDR3 sequence is 13 residues long. Looked up from germline, CDR1 is DFQATT and CDR2 is SNEGSKA (reference sequence). Here the CDR3 DNA reads TGCAGTGCTAGCGTACGGAACGACGGTGGCTACACCTTC. Translated: CSASVRNDGGYTF.

In this sample, this clonotype turned up many times. The CDR3 loop reads CSGTTGADYEQYF. The CDR3 DNA reads TGCAGCGGAACGACAGGGGCTGACTACGAGCAGTACTTC. This chain uses TRBV29-1 with TRBJ2-7, with 8 positions matching TRBD1. There are 13 residues in the CDR3. V was pared by 7 bases and J by 3 bases, with 8 bases of the junction left unmatched. CDR1 SQVTM and CDR2 ANQGSEA come from the germline V gene.

This CDR3 is CASSLRTSSYNEQFF. CDR3 nucleotide sequence: TGTGCCAGCAGCTTACGGACTTCCTCCTACAATGAGCAGTTCTTC. This chain links TRBV5-5 with TRBJ2-1; D is perhaps TRBD2 (5 bases). Germline values: CDR1 SGHKS, CDR2 YYEKEE (reference sequence). V lost 2 bases, J lost 0 bases, and 9 bases lay in between. The CDR3 extends over 15 amino acids. The full variable domain, completed using reference TRBV5-5 and TRBJ2-1, is DAGVTQSPTHLIKTRGQQVTLRCSPISGHKSVSWYQQVLGQGPQFIFQYYEKEERGRGNFPDRFSARQFPNYSSELNVNALLLGDSALYLCASSLRTSSYNEQFFGPGTRLTVL.

The rearrangement joins TRBV7-8 to TRBJ2-7; D is unclear. V lost 0 bases and J lost 4, with 10 bases in between. The CDR3 covers 14 residues. Germline loops: CDR1 SGHVS, CDR2 FQNEAQ. CDR3 sequence (DNA): TGTGCCAGCAGCTTAGCGGTGGGATTTTACGAGCAGTACTTC. It translates to CASSLAVGFYEQYF.

CDR3 in amino acids: CASSHIPTTSGSNEQFF. CDR3 coding DNA: TGCGCCAGCAGCCACATTCCGACGACTAGCGGGAGTAATGAGCAGTTCTTC. This chain links TRBV4-3 with TRBJ2-1; the match to TRBD2 covers 12 bases. Germline V lookup: CDR1 LGHNA, CDR2 YSLEER. CDR3 length: 17 amino acids. V was clipped by 3 bases and J by 7 bases; unmatched bases: 10.

The chain is built from TRBV6-2 or TRBV6-3 and TRBJ2-2; no firm D call. V lost 2 bases and J lost 0, with 4 bases in between. Germline CDR1 and CDR2: MNHEY and SVGEGT. CDR3 length: 14 amino acids. DNA for the CDR3: TGTGCCAGCAGTTACGAGTCGAACACCGGGGAGCTGTTTTTT. It yields the protein CASSYESNTGELFF.

V gene TRBV12-3 or TRBV12-4 combines with J gene TRBJ1-6, with TRBD1 as a possible D gene (5 bases). Trimming removed 3 bases at V and 10 bases at J, with 10 bases between. The CDR3 runs 13 residues. In DNA, the CDR3 is TGTGCCAGCAGTTTCAGGGTGGGGTCACCCCTCCACTTT. Amino acids: CASSFRVGSPLHF.

The chain joins TRBV5-6 to TRBJ1-6; D is unclear. This CDR3 spans 16 amino acids. CDR1 SGHDT and CDR2 YYEEEE come from the germline V gene. V lost 0 bases and J lost 2, with 9 bases in between. This CDR3 is CASSLAGNPYNSPLHF. The CDR3 bases are TGTGCCAGCAGCTTGGCTGGGAACCCCTATAATTCACCCCTCCACTTT.

This sequence joins TRBV7-2 and TRBJ2-3, with 11 positions matching TRBD2. This CDR3 is built from 15 residues. J lost 5 bases, V lost 5 bases, and 6 bases had no gene match. The germline V gene has CDR1 SGHTA and CDR2 FQGNSA. This chain's CDR3 is CASSLSGRARDTQYF. CDR3 DNA: TGTGCCAGCAGCCTTAGCGGGAGGGCGAGAGATACGCAGTATTTT.

The chain couples TRBV10-3 to TRBJ2-2, with D perhaps TRBD1 or TRBD2 (5 bases each). CDR1 and CDR2 from the germline V gene are ENHRY and SYGVKD. Trimming removed 6 bases from V and 6 bases from J, with 14 bases in between. This CDR3 comprises 14 residues. The CDR3 region is CAISRDAPAGELFF. The CDR3 DNA reads TGTGCCATCAGCCGGGACGCCCCTGCCGGGGAGCTGTTTTTT.

This clonotype has a handful of counts. The CDR3 protein is CASSQDYRSDEQYF. The DNA for the CDR3 is TGCGCCAGCAGCCAAGATTACAGGAGTGACGAGCAGTACTTC. V is TRBV4-3 and J is TRBJ2-7; D may be TRBD1 (5 bases). The V end lost 0 bases, the J end lost 5 bases, and 11 bases lay between the germline ends. Germline V gives CDR1 LGHNA, CDR2 YSLEER. CDR3 length: 14 residues.

The DNA for the CDR3 is TGTGCCAGCAGCCCCAGCGGGAGTACCTACGAGCAGTACTTC. This sequence encodes CASSPSGSTYEQYF. This chain uses TRBV6-1 with TRBJ2-7; 8 bases fit TRBD2. The V gene's germline CDR1 is MNHNS and CDR2 SASEGT. CDR3 length equals 14 residues. V shed 6 bases, J shed 2 bases, and the junction held 6 bases outside the gene matches.

The gene calls are TRBV29-1 and TRBJ2-1; D is tentatively TRBD1 or TRBD2 (6 bases each). V lost 8 bases to trimming and J lost 4 bases, with 18 bases between them. Germline V gene sequence: CDR1 SQVTM, CDR2 ANQGSEA. The CDR3 runs 14 residues. The CDR3 protein is CSLTEGGSYNEQFF. In nucleotides, the CDR3 is TGCAGCTTGACGGAAGGGGGGTCGTACAATGAGCAGTTCTTC.